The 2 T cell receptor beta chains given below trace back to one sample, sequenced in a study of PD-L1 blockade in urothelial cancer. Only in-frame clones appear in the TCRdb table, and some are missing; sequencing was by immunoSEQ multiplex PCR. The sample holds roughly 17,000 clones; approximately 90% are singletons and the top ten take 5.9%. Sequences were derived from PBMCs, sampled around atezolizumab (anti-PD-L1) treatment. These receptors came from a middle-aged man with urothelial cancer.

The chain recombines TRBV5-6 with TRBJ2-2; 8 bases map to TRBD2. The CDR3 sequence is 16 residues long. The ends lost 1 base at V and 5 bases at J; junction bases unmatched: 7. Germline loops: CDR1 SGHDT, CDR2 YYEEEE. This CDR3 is CASSLTGLVGTGELFF. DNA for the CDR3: TGTGCCAGCAGCTTGACGGGACTAGTGGGGACCGGGGAGCTGTTTTTT.

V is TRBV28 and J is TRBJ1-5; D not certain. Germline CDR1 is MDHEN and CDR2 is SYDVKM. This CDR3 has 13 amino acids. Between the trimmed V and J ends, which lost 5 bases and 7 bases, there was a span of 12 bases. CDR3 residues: CASSQDYVQPQHF. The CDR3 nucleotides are TGTGCCAGCAGTCAGGACTATGTCCAGCCCCAGCATTTT.